This T cell receptor beta chain was sequenced for a study of radiotherapy plus CTLA-4 blockade in lung cancer. Germline V gene sequence: CDR1 LNHDA, CDR2 SQIVND (reference sequence). The V gene lost 6 bases and the J gene lost 1 base, with 4 bases spanning the gap. The CDR3 length is 13 residues. Remarks on this clone: Its antigen is unknown.

Study-level results: Response, reportedly, was best predicted by interferon-beta along with early blood T cell clone dynamics. Tumor-derived TCR clones expanded in blood after radiotherapy plus ipilimumab.

Measured with immunoSEQ multiplex PCR; TCRdb has only the in-frame clones, and not every one. The sample shows fewer than 150,000 clones, nearly 80% of them seen only once. The study treated chemo-refractory metastatic non-small-cell lung cancer patients with focal radiation plus ipilimumab CTLA-4 blockade. The V and J genes are TRBV19 and TRBJ2-6, with D unresolved. The sequencing here drew on peripheral blood, taken from a patient treated with radiotherapy plus ipilimumab. This clonotype originated in a human donor with non-small cell lung cancer who had a partial response to radiotherapy plus ipilimumab. The CDR3 sequence: CASSESGANVLTF. In nucleotides, the CDR3 is TGTGCCAGTAGCGAGTCTGGGGCCAACGTCCTGACTTTC. The full variable domain, its missing parts supplied by reference TRBV19 and TRBJ2-6, is DGGITQSPKYLFRKEGQNVTLSCEQNLNHDAMYWYRQDPGQGLRLIYYSQIVNDFQKGDIAEGYSVSREKKESFPLTVTSAQKNPTAFYLCASSESGANVLTFGAGSRLTVL.